The 12 T cell receptor beta chains listed next were all sequenced from one sample in a study of cytotoxic CD8 clonotypes in ibrutinib-treated CLL. Using immunoSEQ multiplex PCR, the repertoire was profiled, and TCRdb retains in-frame clones only, with some absent. The sample has around 70,000 clones, 80% seen once. Material: PBMCs, obtained at disease progression, from a patient treated with ibrutinib. The receptors stem from a human donor with chronic lymphocytic leukemia.

V gene TRBV9 combines with J gene TRBJ2-5; 11 bases align to TRBD2. CDR1 is SGDLS and CDR2 is YYNGEE in the germline V gene. The CDR3 sequence is 17 residues long. V was pared by 0 bases and J by 0 bases, with 4 bases of the junction left unmatched. The DNA of the CDR3 is TGTGCCAGCAGCGTAGGACTAGCGGGAACACACCAAGAGACCCAGTACTTC. Protein sequence: CASSVGLAGTHQETQYF.

On this clone itself: The sample holds other DNA sequences that translate to the same CDR3. The rearrangement uses TRBV2 and TRBJ1-5, with D perhaps matching TRBD1 (5 bases). Germline V gene lookup returns CDR1 SNHLY and CDR2 FYNNEI. This CDR3 is built from 14 residues. The V end lost 3 bases, the J end lost 6 bases, and 12 bases lay between the germline ends. CDR3 bases: TGTGCCAGCAGTGACCGGGGGGTAGGTCAGCCCCAGCATTTT. Encoded protein: CASSDRGVGQPQHF.

V and J are TRBV5-1 and TRBJ1-1; TRBD1 matches at 7 bases. This CDR3 is 21 amino acids long. V lost 0 bases, J lost 1 base, and 21 bases stayed unmatched. Germline CDR1 reads SGHRS; CDR2 reads YFSETQ. CDR3 loop: CASSLASDRVFQWTPNTEAFF. CDR3 DNA sequence: TGCGCCAGCAGCTTGGCCAGTGACAGGGTCTTTCAATGGACTCCGAACACTGAAGCTTTCTTT.

The chain is built from TRBV5-1 and TRBJ2-1, with a possible D match to TRBD1 (5 bases). V lost 1 base to trimming and J lost 4 bases, with 12 bases between them. Germline loops: CDR1 SGHRS, CDR2 YFSETQ. CDR3 length: 15 residues. Here the CDR3 reads CASSLLDKRYNEQFF. DNA for the CDR3: TGCGCCAGCAGCTTGCTGGACAAACGGTACAATGAGCAGTTCTTC.

This clone appeared a few times. The chain joins TRBV19 to TRBJ1-1; D gene uncertain. The ends were cut back, 1 base at V and 5 bases at J, with 8 bases in the middle. There are 13 residues in the CDR3. Germline-derived CDR1 and CDR2 are LNHDA and SQIVND (reference sequence). The CDR3 loop is CASSIGKSTEAFF. The CDR3 DNA follows: TGTGCCAGTAGTATAGGGAAATCGACTGAAGCTTTCTTT.

V is TRBV5-1 and J is TRBJ2-5; D remains ambiguous. This CDR3 spans 12 amino acids. V was clipped by 4 bases and J by 5 bases, with 9 bases between them. CDR1 and CDR2 (germline): SGHRS, YFSETQ. CDR3: CASSEDLETQYF. The CDR3 coding sequence is TGCGCCAGCAGCGAGGATCTGGAGACCCAGTACTTC.

The chain combines TRBV25-1 with TRBJ2-3; 9 bases agree with TRBD2. The CDR3 spans 15 residues. J lost 4 bases, V lost 5 bases, and 7 bases had no gene match. Germline CDR1 is MGHDK and CDR2 is SYGVNS. The DNA of the CDR3 is TGTGCCAGCAGTCCCCCTAGCGGGGTGTCAGATACGCAGTATTTT. It codes for CASSPPSGVSDTQYF.

The J gene is TRBJ2-7, the V gene TRBV19, with D maybe TRBD1 (5 bases). Trimming stripped 4 bases from V and 2 bases from J, with 12 bases between. CDR3 length: 14 residues. CDR1 and CDR2 from the germline V gene are LNHDA and SQIVND (reference sequence). CDR3 nucleotide sequence: TGTGCCAGTAGTACCTGGGGCAGCCCCTACGAGCAGTACTTC. Protein: CASSTWGSPYEQYF.

The V and J genes are TRBV7-6 and TRBJ1-2, with no clear D. This CDR3 is built from 15 residues. Germline CDR1 is SGHVS and CDR2 is FNYEAQ. Trimming took 5 bases from V and 1 from J, leaving 14 bases between them. This chain's CDR3 is CASSREVKNNYGYTF. As DNA, the CDR3 is TGTGCCAGCAGCCGCGAGGTCAAAAATAACTATGGCTACACCTTC.

This chain uses TRBV28 with TRBJ1-1; possibly TRBD1 for D (5 bases). Germline V gene sequence: CDR1 MDHEN, CDR2 SYDVKM. The V and J ends lost 4 bases and 1 base respectively, with 16 bases between them. There are 16 residues in the CDR3. The CDR3 DNA is TGTGCCAGCAGTTCCTCGGGGCTGAGGCCGAACACTGAAGCTTTCTTT. Protein sequence: CASSSSGLRPNTEAFF.

The chain links TRBV19 to TRBJ1-5; D is unresolved. Germline lookup yields CDR1 LNHDA and CDR2 SQIVND (reference sequence). Deletions cut 5 bases from V and 4 bases from J, with 6 bases between. The CDR3 is 12 amino acids. The CDR3 spells CASSVLNQPQHF. The DNA of the CDR3 is TGTGCCAGTAGTGTCTTGAATCAGCCCCAGCATTTT.

The CDR3 coding sequence is TGTGCCAGCCAATCGTACACCGGGGAGCTGTTTTTT. Translating gives CASQSYTGELFF. This chain links TRBV6-5 with TRBJ2-2; D call uncertain. V was shortened by 8 bases and J by 3 bases, with 7 bases between the two germline ends. This CDR3 comprises 12 residues. Germline CDR1 MNHEY, CDR2 SVGAGI.